The entry below gives a single T cell receptor (beta chain) sequence along with its context. These data belong to a study of blood T cell repertoires in COVID-19. Across the whole study: Whether acute or convalescent, the COVID-19 samples came from the United States, Italy and Spain. PBMCs, B-cell-depleted T cells, or T cells were the source of the cDNA or gDNA that made up the material.

The CDR3 covers 15 residues. Trimming cost V 2 bases and J 8 bases; bases outside gene matches: 9. CDR1 SGHDT and CDR2 YYEEEE come from the germline V gene. Seattle participants joined during active infection and were tracked over time. In the source study's methods: How many nucleated cells were present was estimated from reference gene primer amplification. Clones were read by immunoSEQ multiplex PCR, and TCRdb kept only the in-frame ones, dropping some. V, J and clone size reflect that table, while D and trimming were determined from the DNA. The sample records about 230,000 clones, about nine tenths being singletons.

The sequence was collected from a man aged 50-60 years with COVID-19, enrolled during active disease. Sequencing used peripheral blood. This chain uses TRBV5-6 with TRBJ2-1; 8 bases align to TRBD2. CDR3 in amino acids: CASSLYGTSSYEQFF. The DNA of the CDR3 is TGTGCCAGCAGCTTATACGGGACTAGTTCATATGAGCAGTTCTTC.